These T cell receptor beta chains were read from a single sample in a study of CD8+CD57+ T cells in acquired aplastic anemia. TCRdb called the reads again in MiXCR, with one record for every CDR3 protein. The table lists around 200,000 distinct CDR3 sequences, about half of them singletons. Source material: sorted CD4+, CD8+, or CD8+CD57+ T cells (not recorded which) from PBMCs. These receptors all stem from a human donor with aplastic anemia. Each CDR3 is given with its conserved first and last residue. D genes are given only for firm matches. Clone size is not always given. Where it is, it says once, few, many or a class for expanded clones.

V,J,length,D,size,DNA,CDR3
TRBV7-2,TRBJ1-6,12,-,-,TGTGCCAGCAGCTTAGCGGGGGTTCGCCTCCACTTT,CASSLAGVRLHF
TRBV7-6,TRBJ2-1,12,-,-,TGTGCCAGCAGTAAATACAACAATGAGCAGTTCTTC,CASSKYNNEQFF
TRBV5-1,TRBJ2-3,16,-,-,TGCGCCAGCAGCTTGGAGGTAGGGGCGAGCACAGATACGCAGTATTTT,CASSLEVGASTDTQYF
TRBV7-9,TRBJ2-2,14,-,few,TGTGCCAGCAGCGCCCGCATGACCACCGGGGAGCTGTTTTTT,CASSARMTTGELFF
TRBV29-1,TRBJ2-2,13,TRBD1,-,TGCAGCGTCGGAACAGGGGCCGACGGGGAGCTGTTTTTT,CSVGTGADGELFF
TRBV20-1,TRBJ2-1,14,-,-,TGCAGTGCCCTGAGTGGGGGGTCTAACAATGAGCAGTTCTTC,CSALSGGSNNEQFF
TRBV29-1,TRBJ1-1,13,-,-,TGCAGCGTAGAAAACAGGGTGAACACTGAAGCTTTCTTT,CSVENRVNTEAFF
TRBV20-1,TRBJ2-3,13,-,-,TGCAGTGCAACACCCTTTCGCACAGATACGCAGTATTTT,CSATPFRTDTQYF
TRBV6-1,TRBJ1-4,14,-,-,TGTGCCAGCAGTGAAATCCGAGACAATGAAAAACTGTTTTTT,CASSEIRDNEKLFF
TRBV9,TRBJ2-3,17,-,many,TGTGCCAGCAGCCCGCAAGCCGGGACAACGGCGGGGGATACGCAGTATTTT,CASSPQAGTTAGDTQYF
TRBV2,TRBJ2-7,15,-,-,TGTGCCAGCAGCCGAATACTTGAGGAGGCTTACGAGCAGTGCTTC,CASSRILEEAYEQCF
TRBV29-1,TRBJ1-6,13,TRBD1,-,TGCAGCGTCGGGGGACAGATAAATTCACCCCTCCACTTT,CSVGGQINSPLHF
TRBV6-5,TRBJ2-1,15,TRBD1,-,TGTGCCAGCAGTTACTCGCCGGACAGGGGGGGGGAGCAGTTCTTC,CASSYSPDRGGEQFF
TRBV7-3,TRBJ2-1,15,TRBD2,-,TGTGCCAGCAGCTTAGTCAGCGGGAGTGAAAATGAGCAGTTCTTC,CASSLVSGSENEQFF
TRBV7-3,TRBJ1-1,13,-,-,TGTGCCAGCAGCTTAACGGGGGACCCTGAAGCTTTCTTT,CASSLTGDPEAFF
TRBV7-9,TRBJ2-1,12,-,-,TGTGCCAGCAGCTTAGGCCCCGCTGAGCAGTTCTTC,CASSLGPAEQFF
TRBV5-1,TRBJ1-1,14,TRBD1,-,TGCGCCAGCAGCTCGGGACAGACCAACACTGAAGCTTTCTTT,CASSSGQTNTEAFF
TRBV15,TRBJ1-1,12,-,few,TGTGCCACCAGCAGAGATTGGGCTGAAGCTTTCTTT,CATSRDWAEAFF
TRBV29-1,TRBJ2-5,13,TRBD1,-,TGCAGCGTCGACCCGGGACAGGCAGAGACCCAGTACTTC,CSVDPGQAETQYF
TRBV5-1,TRBJ1-5,14,TRBD1,-,TGCGCCAGCAGCTTCGGGACAGCTAATCAGCCCCAGCATTTT,CASSFGTANQPQHF
TRBV4-1,TRBJ2-4,13,-,-,TGCGCCAGCAGCCGGGAGCACAAAAACATTCGGTACTTC,CASSREHKNIRYF
TRBV29-1,TRBJ2-7,16,TRBD2,many,TGCAGCGTCGGGCATAGAGCAGCGGGGGCGAGGAACGAGCAGTACTTC,CSVGHRAAGARNEQYF
TRBV7-8,TRBJ1-1,12,-,-,TGTGCCAGCAGCCCAGAACACACTGAAGCTTTCTTT,CASSPEHTEAFF
TRBV18,TRBJ1-3,15,-,few,TGTGCCAGCTCACCTCGGACAGCCTCTGGAAACACCATATATTTT,CASSPRTASGNTIYF
TRBV12-3/TRBV12-4,TRBJ2-1,14,TRBD1,once,TGTGCCAGCAGTTCGGGACAGCAAATCAATGAGCAGTTCTTC,CASSSGQQINEQFF
TRBV20-1,TRBJ2-1,11,-,-,TGCAGTGCTATGTCCGGGAATGAGCAGTTCTTC,CSAMSGNEQFF
TRBV30,TRBJ2-2,14,-,-,TGTGCCTGGAGTGTGGGAGGGAACACCGGGGAGCTGTTTTTT,CAWSVGGNTGELFF
TRBV30,TRBJ1-3,11,-,-,TGTGCCTGGAGTAGCGGAAACACCATATATTTT,CAWSSGNTIYF
TRBV27,TRBJ2-5,13,-,few,TGTGCCAGCAGTTTCAAGGCGGGGGAGACCCAGTACTTC,CASSFKAGETQYF
TRBV7-9,TRBJ2-7,18,TRBD1,many,TGTGCCAGCAGCTCTCCGGGACAGGTTCTACCCGGCTCCTACGAGCAGTACTTC,CASSSPGQVLPGSYEQYF
TRBV6-1,TRBJ1-2,14,TRBD1,many,TGTGCCAGCGGAAACCGGGACAGGGTTTATGGCTACACCTTC,CASGNRDRVYGYTF
TRBV3-1,TRBJ1-5,13,-,-,TGTGCCAGCAGTCCGGACCCTAATCAGCCCCAGCATTTT,CASSPDPNQPQHF
TRBV7-6,TRBJ2-3,16,TRBD2,many,TGTGCCAGCAGCTTAGATCCAGCGGGGTCGGGGGATACGCAGTATTTT,CASSLDPAGSGDTQYF
TRBV5-6,TRBJ2-3,16,TRBD2,-,TGTGCCAGCACTTCCGGGACTAGCGGGACCACAGATACGCAGTATTTT,CASTSGTSGTTDTQYF
TRBV10-3,TRBJ2-6,15,-,-,TGTGCCATCAAGTCGGGAGACTCTGGGGCCAACGTCCTGACTTTC,CAIKSGDSGANVLTF
TRBV5-6,TRBJ1-4,16,-,many,TGTGCCAGCAGCTTAGCAGGTGACACCGATAATGAAAAACTGTTTTTT,CASSLAGDTDNEKLFF
TRBV24-1,TRBJ2-7,14,-,-,TGTGCCACCAGTGAAACAGGGTTGGCCTACGAGCAGTACTTC,CATSETGLAYEQYF
TRBV7-8,TRBJ2-5,13,-,many,TGTGCCAGCAGCTTAGCGCTCGAGGAGACCCAGTACTTC,CASSLALEETQYF
TRBV2,TRBJ2-1,11,-,-,TGTGCCAGCACTCTCACTAATGAGCAGTTCTTC,CASTLTNEQFF
TRBV29-1,TRBJ2-7,12,TRBD2,-,TGCAGCACTTATAGCGGGAGTCACGAGCAGTACTTC,CSTYSGSHEQYF
TRBV20-1,TRBJ2-1,14,TRBD1,many,TGCAGTGCCAAGGACAGGGTAACCTACAATGAGCAGTTCTTC,CSAKDRVTYNEQFF
TRBV7-9,TRBJ2-7,13,-,few,TGTGCCAGCAGCTTAGGTGCAAACTACGAGCAGTACTTC,CASSLGANYEQYF
TRBV15,TRBJ2-2,15,TRBD1,few,TGTGCCACCAGCAGAGGGACAGGGGACGTGGGGGAGCTGTTTTTT,CATSRGTGDVGELFF
TRBV2,TRBJ1-5,13,TRBD1,many,TGTGCCAGCATAGGACAGGGCAATCAGCCCCAGCATTTT,CASIGQGNQPQHF
TRBV2,TRBJ1-1,17,-,once,TGTGCCAGCAGTGAAGGGCCCGAACCTTTTACGCACACTGAAGCTTTCTTT,CASSEGPEPFTHTEAFF
TRBV5-1,TRBJ2-7,13,-,many,TGCGCCAGCAGCTTGTTGGACACCTACGAGCAGTACTTC,CASSLLDTYEQYF
TRBV2,TRBJ1-6,10,-,-,TGTGCCACGTTACATTCACCCCTCCACTTT,CATLHSPLHF
TRBV19,TRBJ1-5,14,-,-,TGTGCCAGTAGTATACCCGGAAGCAATCAGCCCCAGCATTTT,CASSIPGSNQPQHF
TRBV6-5,TRBJ2-7,15,TRBD1,many,TGTGCCAGCAGTTACTCGGGACAGAAAGGTCCCGAGCAGTACTTC,CASSYSGQKGPEQYF
TRBV6-1,TRBJ2-7,14,-,-,TGTGCCAGCAGTGAAAGCCTGGAGAGGAGCGAGCAGTACTTC,CASSESLERSEQYF
TRBV20-1,TRBJ1-2,11,-,-,TGCAGTGCTAGGACTCAAGTAGGCTACACCTTC,CSARTQVGYTF